The entry below describes one TCR beta chain. Which antigen it targets is not known. No quality values exist for individual bases; no much larger clone is one base distant. The sample belongs to a study of T cell clonotyping in hematopoietic cell transplantation (dated by TCRdb to the early 2020s). About the study as a whole: The study collected 135 blood samples from about 40 consecutive transplant recipients and their related donors. Patients were recruited between September 2015 and January 2017 and followed until September 2020 or death. General findings and caveats noted by the study authors: Inverse Simpson Index values from donors and from recipients before transplant predicted broader TCR repertoire diversity after transplant. Recipient TCR diversity fell after transplant, with pathologically expanded clonotypes rising progressively from day 30 to day 180. Just a small fraction of recipient repertoires overlapped with donor repertoires, and more than 97% appeared de novo at the given depth. The sample size was limited, and because cells were not sorted, the contributions of CD4 and CD8 repertoires could not be separated.

For TCR beta sequencing, blood samples came from the related transplant donors. Nuclei Lysis Solution was used to extract genomic DNA from fresh or cryopreserved unfractionated peripheral blood mononuclear cells. With the immunoSEQ assay, which is a bias-controlled multiplex PCR relying on V- and J-specific primers, TCR beta CDR3 regions were amplified from genomic DNA. A proprietary barcode and Illumina adapter sequences were added to the CDR3 amplicons in a second PCR step. An Illumina MiSeq instrument was used to sequence the CDR3 libraries. In the paper's pipeline: Export and quality control were handled in immunoSEQ Analyzer 3.0, while downstream analyses relied on R Bioconductor and Immunarch. Repertoire metrics were calculated using only productive rearrangements within the normalized downsampled data set. Clonotypes larger than 5 templates in the normalized cohort were defined as pathologically expanded. The Inverse Simpson Index was used to measure repertoire diversity. To capture all clonotypes, CMV-specificity analyses were performed on the non-normalized data set. Sourced from immuneACCESS, this table was stored by TCRdb with only in-frame sequences that have V and J called. A share of the clones is absent; for the studies checked, an unresolved V gene accounts for under half, and the remainder has no known explanation. V and J calls and clone size are those listed in that table; D and trimming were worked out from the DNA. This sample holds 10,000 to 15,000 clones; about nine tenths were observed only once. The ten largest clones capture 1.2% of the sample.

The CDR1 and CDR2 encoded by the germline V gene (reference sequence) are DFQATT and SNEGSKA. V loses 7 bases, J loses 8 bases, and the germline ends lie 14 bases apart. From the cysteine through the phenylalanine, the CDR3 covers 11 amino acids. Only CDR3 DNA is held: 33 bases, read in frame from base 1. Recombination joined TRBV20-1 with TRBJ1-2; too little of a D gene remains to name it. Input material: peripheral blood mononuclear cells. The TCR comes from a man under 40 in good health. Some clones in this sample may be carry-over from other donors' samples. Read as DNA, the sequence is TGCAGTGACCAGGTTGGAGCGGGCTACACCTTC. Its protein reads: CSDQVGAGYTF.